These 14 T cell receptor beta chains came from one sample sequenced in a study of post-analysis software for immune sequencing data. Tagging with unique molecular identifiers was a feature of the TCR beta cDNA libraries. TCRdb processed the PCR reads anew with MiXCR; each CDR3 protein has one entry. The sample includes about 540,000 distinct CDR3 sequences, approximately 31% of them seen just once. Study-level results: Comparison of patients with controls showed roughly five TRBV segments more frequent in patients, TRBV5-6, TRBV5-1 and TRBV20-1 among them.

No cognate antigen is known for these TCRs. The sequencing sample was made of blood. These receptors originate from a girl younger than 18 with multiple sclerosis.

The sample holds one count of this clonotype. The chain employs TRBV12-3 or TRBV12-4 and TRBJ1-5; 8 bases match TRBD1. The J segment lost 5 bases and the V segment lost 3 bases, leaving 6 bases of the junction unmatched. There are 15 residues in the CDR3. The CDR3 is CASSFGRGRDQPQHF. CDR3 nucleotides: TGTGCCAGCAGTTTCGGCAGGGGGCGGGATCAGCCCCAGCATTTT.

This clonotype was seen more than once but under ten times. The chain carries TRBV28 and TRBJ1-2; D is perhaps TRBD1 (6 bases). This CDR3 is built from 14 residues. Germline CDR1 MDHEN, CDR2 SYDVKM. Trimming took 3 bases from V and 6 from J, leaving 14 bases between them. Here the CDR3 reads CASSLLEGGDGYTF. CDR3 nucleotides: TGTGCCAGCAGTTTGCTCGAAGGGGGTGATGGCTACACCTTC.

V is TRBV5-1 and J is TRBJ2-7; TRBD2 matches at 10 bases. Germline loops: CDR1 SGHRS, CDR2 YFSETQ. This CDR3 spans 15 amino acids. V shed 0 bases, J shed 3 bases, and the junction held 3 bases outside the gene matches. The CDR3 region is CASSLGSSGGYEQYF. For the CDR3, the DNA is TGCGCCAGCAGCTTGGGTTCTAGCGGGGGCTACGAGCAGTACTTC.

This clonotype turned up a few times. CDR3 in DNA: TGCAGTGCTTTTCGAGAGACCCAGTACTTC. This encodes CSAFRETQYF. The chain has TRBV20-1 and TRBJ2-5; no firm D call. Looked up from germline, CDR1 is DFQATT and CDR2 is SNEGSKA (reference sequence). The CDR3 loop spans 10 amino acids. V was cut by 5 bases and J by 4 bases, with 5 bases left in between.

V gene TRBV6-1 combines with J gene TRBJ2-1, with 11 bases aligning to TRBD2. CDR3 length: 17 amino acids. Germline lookup yields CDR1 MNHNS and CDR2 SASEGT. The V and J ends lost 6 bases and 7 bases, in that order; junction bases with no gene match: 14. The CDR3 coding sequence is TGTGCCAGCAGCCAAGATTTAACTAGCGGGAGTTCGAATGAGCAGTTCTTC. Translating it yields CASSQDLTSGSSNEQFF.

The chain carries TRBV5-1 and TRBJ2-7; 14 nucleotides align to TRBD2. The CDR3 has 18 residues. The germline V gene has CDR1 SGHRS and CDR2 YFSETQ. V lost 3 bases and J lost 0; bases outside the gene matches: 8. In DNA, the CDR3 is TGCGCCAGCAGCTCCGGACTAGCGGGGGGCCCGAGCTCCTACGAGCAGTACTTC. Translation: CASSSGLAGGPSSYEQYF.

This sequence joins TRBV6-5 and TRBJ2-5; no clear D gene. The CDR3 covers 15 residues. Per the germline V gene, CDR1 is MNHEY and CDR2 is SVGAGI. V was trimmed by 6 bases and J by 2 bases, leaving 16 bases between them. CDR3 residues: CASRRLWADQETQYF. CDR3 bases: TGTGCCAGCAGAAGGTTATGGGCAGATCAAGAGACCCAGTACTTC.

This chain connects TRBV12-3 or TRBV12-4 to TRBJ1-2, with D tentatively TRBD1 (6 bases). The CDR3 is made up of 16 amino acids. V lost 6 bases, J lost 5 bases, and 22 bases lay in between. The CDR3 nucleotides read TGTGCCAGCAGCGAATATGGCGGGGGGCGATGGTATGGCTACACCTTC. It specifies CASSEYGGGRWYGYTF.

V usage is TRBV12-3 or TRBV12-4 and J usage is TRBJ1-6; D is unclear. The CDR3 length is 16 residues. With 7 bases removed from V and 0 bases from J, the gap between germline ends came to 13 bases. This CDR3 is CASTPVGSSYNSPLHF. CDR3 DNA: TGTGCCAGCACCCCGGTTGGGAGCTCCTATAATTCACCCCTCCACTTT.

This clonotype was counted a few times. The CDR3 nucleotides read TGTGCCAGCAGCTTGGTTCCCGACGACCAGGGGGGGCAGTACTTC. This sequence encodes CASSLVPDDQGGQYF. The chain is built from TRBV5-5 and TRBJ2-7; perhaps TRBD1 as D (7 bases). The V end was cut by 0 bases, the J end by 9 bases, with 19 bases between. Germline CDR1 SGHKS, CDR2 YYEKEE (reference sequence). There are 15 residues in the CDR3.

This clonotype was recorded many times. The gene calls are TRBV10-3 and TRBJ2-1; 14 bases agree with TRBD2. Looked up from germline, CDR1 is ENHRY and CDR2 is SYGVKD. The CDR3 totals 16 residues. V lost 5 bases to trimming and J lost 6 bases; unmatched junction nucleotides: 6. This chain's CDR3 is CAISFAGTSGGNEQFF. Here the CDR3 DNA reads TGTGCCATCAGTTTTGCCGGGACTAGCGGGGGCAATGAGCAGTTCTTC.

This chain connects TRBV4-1 to TRBJ2-7; tentative D call: TRBD2 (5 bases). In germline, CDR1 is MGHRA, CDR2 YSYEKL. V gave up 0 bases and J gave up 2 bases, with 23 bases separating them. The CDR3 length is 19 residues. The CDR3 protein is CASSQDKVFRLAEPYEQYF. CDR3 bases: TGCGCCAGCAGCCAAGATAAGGTATTCCGGCTAGCTGAGCCCTACGAGCAGTACTTC.

The chain joins TRBV5-1 to TRBJ2-6; D is unclear. The CDR3 length is 14 residues. Germline CDR1 reads SGHRS; CDR2 reads YFSETQ. The V gene lost 4 bases and the J gene lost 4 bases, with 9 bases spanning the gap. In DNA, the CDR3 is TGCGCCAGCAGCCGGGTTGAGGGGGCCAACGTCCTGACTTTC. This translates into CASSRVEGANVLTF.

The chain uses TRBV28 and TRBJ1-4; unclear D gene. The length of the CDR3 is 12 residues. V was shortened by 2 bases and J by 8 bases, with 6 bases between the two germline ends. Germline V CDR1 and CDR2: MDHEN, SYDVKM. This CDR3 reads CASSLVSEKLFF. Written as DNA, the CDR3 is TGTGCCAGCAGTTTAGTCTCCGAAAAACTGTTTTTT.